This T cell receptor beta chain was found in a study of blood T cell repertoires in COVID-19 (TCRdb year 2020). About the study as a whole: Samples covering the acute and convalescent phases of COVID-19 were provided by collaborators in the United States, Italy and Spain. The prospective study material was composed of cDNA or gDNA derived from T cells, B-cell-depleted T cells, or PBMCs. Subjects who had been exposed to COVID-19, were actively infected with it, or had recovered from it provided the deeply sampled blood TCRbeta repertoires that made up the dataset. The repertoires were released in a freely available public database intended as a resource for research on the immune response to SARS-CoV-2. Samples came from the ongoing ImmuneRACE study (first 160 participants) plus 1,254 subjects from 6 global collaborators. A de-identified subject ID, COVID-19 status, age in years and sex were almost always included in the sample metadata. Where available, HLA class I and class II types were obtained from metadata supplied by the sample provider rather than from assay-based typing. Overall study results and their limits: Clinical and demographic metadata were provided uncurated, with the amount varying by source and participant.

Details on this clone: Its cognate antigen has yet to be identified. The record has no base qualities; no much larger clone is one base away.

A distance of 7 bases separates the germline ends of V and J, which lose 0 bases and 1 base respectively. As encoded in the germline V gene, CDR1 is SGHRS while CDR2 is YFSETQ. Measured from the cysteine to the phenylalanine, the CDR3 is 14 residues long. The retained sequence is limited to the CDR3, 42 bases, with the frame set at the first base. TCRbeta CDR3 regions were amplified from genomic DNA by means of the immunoSEQ Assay, a bias-controlled multiplex PCR. From the authors' description of their analysis: Nucleated cell counts per sample were estimated from amplification of reference gene primers within the assay. Sequence reads were collapsed and filtered to measure the absolute abundance of every unique TCRbeta CDR3 rearrangement. For each sample, productive Simpson clonality was calculated as the square root of Simpson's diversity index across productive rearrangements. TCRdb took over this immuneACCESS table, retaining in-frame rearrangements with V and J assigned. Such tables are incomplete; in checked studies, under half of the missing clones stem from an unresolved V gene, and the remainder is unexplained. Clonal size and the V and J genes are those of that table, whereas D and trimming came from the DNA. This sample lists hundreds of thousands of clones; roughly 90% were detected once. 1.4% of the sample is held by the ten biggest clonotypes.

The collaborating institutions used their own protocols to collect whole blood in K2EDTA tubes. For TCRbeta analysis, collaborator samples were shipped as frozen whole blood, as isolated PBMCs, or as DNA extracted from either sample type. The rearranged segments are TRBV5-1 and TRBJ1-1; a tentative D match to TRBD1 spans 6 bases. The specimen was peripheral blood. This clonotype was sampled from a woman aged 25 to 39 with active or convalescent COVID-19. The CDR3 protein is CASSLEQGNTEAFF. Read as DNA, the sequence is TGCGCCAGCAGCTTGGAACAGGGGAACACTGAAGCTTTCTTT.